Sequencing of this T cell receptor (beta chain) was carried out in a study of shared clonotypes between healthy human individuals. Study as a whole: Each donor's CD8 memory used one plate, CD8 naive two, each CD4 subset three.

Under the authors' procedure: There were no quality scores in the junction-only immunoSEQ sequences, so filtering differed. Produced via immunoSEQ multiplex PCR; TCRdb's table is partial and in-frame only. For V, J and clone size, that table is used; D and trimming come from the DNA. Of over a million clones detected, roughly 75% appear once; the ten largest clones hold approximately 1.5%. The germline V gene encodes CDR1 MNHNS and CDR2 SASEGT. The CDR3 extends over 18 amino acids. The V and J ends lost 1 base and 1 base respectively, with 17 bases between them. Sample: memory CD4+ T cells sorted from blood. Subset in this sample: CD45RA-negative fraction. The chain uses TRBV6-1 and TRBJ1-3; weak D call: TRBD1 (5 bases). This receptor was obtained from a man aged 18 to 30 in good health. The CDR3: CASSEGDPGGVSGNTIYF. The CDR3 region has the DNA TGTGCCAGCAGTGAAGGGGACCCGGGGGGGGTGTCTGGAAACACCATATATTTT.